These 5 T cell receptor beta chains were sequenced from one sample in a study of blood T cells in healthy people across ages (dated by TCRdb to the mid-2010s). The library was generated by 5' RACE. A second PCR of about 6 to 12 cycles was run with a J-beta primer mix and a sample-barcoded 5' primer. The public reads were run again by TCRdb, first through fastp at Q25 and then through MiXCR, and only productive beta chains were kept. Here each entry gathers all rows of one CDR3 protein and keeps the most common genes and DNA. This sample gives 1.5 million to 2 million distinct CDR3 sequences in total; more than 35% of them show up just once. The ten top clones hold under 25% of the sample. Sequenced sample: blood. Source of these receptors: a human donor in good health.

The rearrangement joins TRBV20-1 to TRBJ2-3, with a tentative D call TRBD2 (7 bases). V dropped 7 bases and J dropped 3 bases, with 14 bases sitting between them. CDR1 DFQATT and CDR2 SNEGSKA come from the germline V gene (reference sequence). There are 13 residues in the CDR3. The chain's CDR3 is CSGSGGPTDTQYF. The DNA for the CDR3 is TGCAGTGGATCCGGGGGGCCTACAGATACGCAGTATTTT.

CDR3 DNA: TGTGCCAGCAGTTACGGGACTAGCGGAAATACGCAGTATTTT. It is translated as CASSYGTSGNTQYF. The chain has TRBV6-2 or TRBV6-3 and TRBJ2-3, with 11 bases lining up with TRBD2. J was trimmed by 7 bases and V by 2 bases; bases with no gene match: 2. This CDR3 spans 14 amino acids. Germline loops: CDR1 MNHEY, CDR2 SVGEGT.

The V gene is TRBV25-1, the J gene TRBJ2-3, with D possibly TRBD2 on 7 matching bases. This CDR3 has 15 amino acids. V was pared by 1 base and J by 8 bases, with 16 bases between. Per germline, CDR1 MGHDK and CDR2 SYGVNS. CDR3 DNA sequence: TGTGCCAGCAGTGAATGGGAGGGGGGCCCCTCTACGCAGTATTTT. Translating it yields CASSEWEGGPSTQYF.

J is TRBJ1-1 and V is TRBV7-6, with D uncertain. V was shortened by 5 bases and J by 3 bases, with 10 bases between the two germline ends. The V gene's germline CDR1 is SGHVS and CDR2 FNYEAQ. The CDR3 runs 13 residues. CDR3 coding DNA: TGTGCCAGCAGCGCCGAAAGCCACACTGAAGCTTTCTTT. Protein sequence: CASSAESHTEAFF.

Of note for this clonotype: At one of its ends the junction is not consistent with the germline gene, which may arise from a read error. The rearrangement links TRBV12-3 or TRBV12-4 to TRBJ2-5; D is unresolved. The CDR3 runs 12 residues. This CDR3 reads CASRLTVDIQYF. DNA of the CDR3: TGCGCCAGCAGGTTGACGGTTGATATCCAGTACTTC.